This is a list of T cell receptor beta chains from one sample in a study of CD8 T cells in ankylosing spondylitis. MiXCR, applied by TCRdb to the 5' RACE reads, yields one record per CDR3 protein. The table records some 400,000 distinct CDR3 sequences, approximately 20% of them present only once. The specimen was blood, either unsorted or a sorted T cell fraction (not recorded which). All receptors come from a male donor with ankylosing spondylitis. CDR3s include the opening cysteine and the closing phenylalanine or tryptophan. D genes are given only for firm matches. Part of the rows lack a size; the others show once, few, many or a class for expanded clones.

V	size	D	J	DNA	CDR3
TRBV7-3	.	.	TRBJ2-1	TGTGCCAGCAGCGCCAACTACCGGGACACCAACAATGAGCAGTTCTTC	CASSANYRDTNNEQFF
TRBV7-3	few	.	TRBJ2-5	TGTGCCAGCAGCGGAAGCGGTACACAAGAGACCCAGTACTTC	CASSGSGTQETQYF
TRBV6-1	many	TRBD1	TRBJ2-1	TGTGCCGCCTCAGGGACGGACAGGCTTAATGAGCAGTTCTTC	CAASGTDRLNEQFF
TRBV5-1	.	.	TRBJ2-3	TGCGCCAGCAGCTTAAGACAGCGGCCCACAGATACGCAGTATTTT	CASSLRQRPTDTQYF
TRBV27	.	.	TRBJ2-7	TGTGCCAGCAGTCCCGGATATGCCTACGAGCAGTACTTC	CASSPGYAYEQYF
TRBV12-3/TRBV12-4	few	.	TRBJ2-7	TGTGCCAGCAGTTGGACGCGGGGACAGCCTACCTACGAGCAGTACTTC	CASSWTRGQPTYEQYF
TRBV6-1	few	TRBD1	TRBJ1-5	TGTGCCAGCAGTGAACTGACAGGGGGGTCCCAGCCCCAGCATTTT	CASSELTGGSQPQHF
TRBV2	.	TRBD1	TRBJ1-5	TGTGCCAGCACAAGGACAGGGGGCACTCAGCCCCAGCATTTT	CASTRTGGTQPQHF
TRBV7-2	.	TRBD2	TRBJ2-2	TGTGCCAGCAGCTTTTCAGCGGGAGGGGGCACCGGGGAGCTGTTTTTT	CASSFSAGGGTGELFF
TRBV7-3	.	TRBD2	TRBJ2-3	TGTGCCAGCAGCTTGGGCGGGAGGGCTTCAGATACGCAGTATTTT	CASSLGGRASDTQYF
TRBV19	.	.	TRBJ2-7	TGTGCCAGTAGTAAAGACAGGACCCTCGGCGACTACGAGCAGTACTTC	CASSKDRTLGDYEQYF
TRBV4-2	.	.	TRBJ2-1	TGTGCCAGCAGCCAATTCTTGGCAAAGGGGAATGAGCAGTTCTTC	CASSQFLAKGNEQFF
TRBV20-1	many	TRBD2	TRBJ2-1	TGCAGTGCTAACCGGGACTATCTATACAATGAGCAGTTCTTC	CSANRDYLYNEQFF
TRBV9	few	TRBD1	TRBJ2-2	TGTGCCAGCAGCGTAGCCGGACAGGGCGTCACCGGGGAGCTGTTTTTT	CASSVAGQGVTGELFF
TRBV4-1	.	.	TRBJ2-3	TGCGCCAGCAGCCAAACAGGGGCGCGGGGCGCAGATACGCAGTATTTT	CASSQTGARGADTQYF
TRBV7-8	.	.	TRBJ2-6	TGTGCCAGCAGCCCCCACAGGGTCTATCCTGGGGCCAACGTCCTGACTTTC	CASSPHRVYPGANVLTF
TRBV5-1	.	.	TRBJ2-3	TGCGCCAGCAGCTTGGAGGGCAGATACACAGATACGCAGTATTTT	CASSLEGRYTDTQYF
TRBV20-1	.	.	TRBJ2-7	TGCAGTGCTATCCCAGGGAACTCCTACGAGCAGTACTTC	CSAIPGNSYEQYF
TRBV12-3/TRBV12-4	.	TRBD2	TRBJ2-2	TGTGCCAGCTGGGGGACTAGCGGGTTCCCAGGGGGCGGGGAGCTGTTTTTT	CASWGTSGFPGGGELFF
TRBV7-3	few	TRBD1	TRBJ1-2	TGTGCCAGCAGCCCATCGGACAGGGGTTGGGGCTACACCTTC	CASSPSDRGWGYTF
TRBV5-1	.	.	TRBJ2-3	TGCGCCAGCAGCCTCGGTGGGGGGACCGGCACAGATACGCAGTATTTT	CASSLGGGTGTDTQYF
TRBV15	.	TRBD2	TRBJ2-7	TGTGCCACCAGCGGCCGCCTGGCGGGGGATGAGAACGAGCAGTACTTC	CATSGRLAGDENEQYF
TRBV29-1	medium-sized	TRBD2	TRBJ2-7	TGCAGCGTTAAAGGCACTAGCGGGAGCTGGGAGCAGTACTTC	CSVKGTSGSWEQYF
TRBV7-2	.	.	TRBJ2-7	TGTGCCAGCAGTCGAGAGCTGGGGGCCTTTGGCTACGAGCAGTACTTC	CASSRELGAFGYEQYF
TRBV7-9	many	.	TRBJ2-1	TGTGCCAGCAGTTTGGCAGGGGTCGGTGAGCAGTTCTTC	CASSLAGVGEQFF
TRBV14	.	.	TRBJ1-1	TGTGCCAGCAGCCAAGACCACAGGCCTCGGCTGGACACTGAAGCTTTCTTT	CASSQDHRPRLDTEAFF
TRBV7-9	.	.	TRBJ2-1	TGTGCCAGCAGCGAAAAGCGGTTTTACAATGAGCAGTTCTTC	CASSEKRFYNEQFF
TRBV20-1	.	.	TRBJ2-5	TGCAGTGCTAGACAGGGGATCCGAGAGACCCAGTACTTC	CSARQGIRETQYF
TRBV5-1	few	.	TRBJ2-3	TGCGCCAGCACCGCACTTTTGGCCCCAGGGGGCGGGAGCTACGATACGCAGTATTTT	CASTALLAPGGGSYDTQYF
TRBV9	few	.	TRBJ2-1	TGTGCCAGCAGCGTTCCGGATGGGAGATCGGCATACAATGAGCAGTTCTTC	CASSVPDGRSAYNEQFF
TRBV29-1	once	.	TRBJ2-7	TGCAGCGTTGGGGCCCCTGAGAAAAGAGAGCAGTACTTC	CSVGAPEKREQYF
TRBV5-1	.	.	TRBJ2-1	TGCGCCAGCAGCTTGGGAGGAGGCGACGCACCTGAGCAGTTCTTC	CASSLGGGDAPEQFF
TRBV3-1	.	.	TRBJ1-1	TGTGCCAGCAGCCACGGATTGTCGGGGCTTAAGGACACTGAAGCTTTCTTT	CASSHGLSGLKDTEAFF
TRBV20-1	few	TRBD1	TRBJ2-6	TGCAGTGCTATACCAATTCCGGGACAGGGAAAGTCTGGGGCCAACGTCCTGACTTTC	CSAIPIPGQGKSGANVLTF
TRBV14	.	.	TRBJ2-1	TGTGCCAGCAGCCAAGGAACTCTAGAGAATGAGCAGTTCTTC	CASSQGTLENEQFF
TRBV7-9	few	.	TRBJ2-3	TGTGCCAGCAGCTCGAGCGCGCGTAGCCCAGATACGCAGTATTTT	CASSSSARSPDTQYF
TRBV7-8	few	.	TRBJ1-4	TGTGCCAGCAGGGGGCTGGCTAATGAAAAACTGTTTTTT	CASRGLANEKLFF
TRBV18	few	TRBD1	TRBJ2-3	TGTGCCAGCTCACCTAAAAACGTGGACAGGGGGAGAGATACGCAGTATTTT	CASSPKNVDRGRDTQYF
TRBV5-1	many	.	TRBJ2-3	TGTGCCAGCAGTCTTCCCAGCACAGATACGCAGTATTTT	CASSLPSTDTQYF
TRBV28	.	.	TRBJ2-3	TGTGCCAGCAGTTTTGCTAGCGGCACAGATACGCAGTATTTT	CASSFASGTDTQYF
TRBV5-1	.	TRBD1	TRBJ2-2	TGCGCCAGCAGCTTGTCCTCCGGGACAGGGGGCGGGGAGCTGTTTTTT	CASSLSSGTGGGELFF